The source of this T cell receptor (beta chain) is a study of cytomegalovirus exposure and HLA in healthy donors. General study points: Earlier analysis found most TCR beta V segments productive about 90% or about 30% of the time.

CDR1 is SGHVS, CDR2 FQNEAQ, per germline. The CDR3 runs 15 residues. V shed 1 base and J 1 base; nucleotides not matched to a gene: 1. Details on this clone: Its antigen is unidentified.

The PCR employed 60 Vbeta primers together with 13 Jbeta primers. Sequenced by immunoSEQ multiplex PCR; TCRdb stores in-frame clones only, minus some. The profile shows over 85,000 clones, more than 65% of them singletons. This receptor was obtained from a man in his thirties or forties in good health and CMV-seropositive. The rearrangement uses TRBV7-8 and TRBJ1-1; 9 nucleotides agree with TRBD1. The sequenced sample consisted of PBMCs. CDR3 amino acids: CASSLGTGANTEAFF. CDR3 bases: TGTGCCAGCAGCTTAGGGACAGGGGCGAACACTGAAGCTTTCTTT.